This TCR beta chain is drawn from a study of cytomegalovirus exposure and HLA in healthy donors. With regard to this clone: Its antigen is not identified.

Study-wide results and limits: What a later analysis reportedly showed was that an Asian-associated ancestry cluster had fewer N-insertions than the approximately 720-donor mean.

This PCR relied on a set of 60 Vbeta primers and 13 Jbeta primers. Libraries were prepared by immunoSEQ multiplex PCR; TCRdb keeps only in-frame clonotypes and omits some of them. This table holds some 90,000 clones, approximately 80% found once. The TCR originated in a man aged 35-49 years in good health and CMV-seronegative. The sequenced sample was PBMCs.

CDR3 DNA: TGTGCCAGCAGTGACTCCGCCGGGGGGGCAACAGATACGCAGTATTTT. Residues: CASSDSAGGATDTQYF. The chain recombines TRBV6-4 with TRBJ2-3; 8 bases map to TRBD2. The CDR3 covers 16 residues. Germline CDR1 reads MRHNA; CDR2 reads SNTAGT. J was trimmed by 3 bases and V by 0 bases; bases with no gene match: 5.